These T cell receptor beta chains were read from a single sample in a study of T cell changes during pregnancy in multiple sclerosis. Sequencing was performed with immunoSEQ multiplex PCR; in TCRdb, only in-frame clones are kept and a portion is missing. Of 51,000 or so clones in the sample, about 92% were seen once. Specimen: peripheral blood, collected in the second trimester of pregnancy. The source is a female donor with multiple sclerosis, enrolled in a pregnancy study. The CDR3 runs from the conserved cysteine through the conserved F or W. A D gene is named only where the DNA matches it firmly. A clone size is listed for some rows: how often the clone was seen (once, few, many), or a class if it is expanded.

CDR3 protein | CDR3 DNA | clone size | D gene | J gene | V gene
CASSPQGGTEAFF | TGTGCCAGCAGCCCCCAGGGGGGAACTGAAGCTTTCTTT | NA | TRBD1 | TRBJ1-1 | TRBV4-2
CASSQRMGLAVYNEQFF | TGTGCCAGCAGCCAAAGAATGGGACTAGCGGTTTACAATGAGCAGTTCTTC | NA | TRBD2 | TRBJ2-1 | TRBV14
CASRLDSANTEAFF | TGCGCCAGCAGGCTGGACAGTGCGAACACTGAAGCTTTCTTT | NA | NA | TRBJ1-1 | TRBV4-3
CASSPPRQGNSWPPSTDTQYF | TGTGCCAGCAGCCCCCCCCGACAGGGAAACTCGTGGCCTCCTAGCACAGATACGCAGTATTTT | NA | TRBD1 | TRBJ2-3 | TRBV4-2
CASSYYKMGRSTDTQYF | TGTGCCAGCAGCTACTACAAAATGGGGCGTAGCACAGATACGCAGTATTTT | NA | NA | TRBJ2-3 | TRBV7-2
CASSQAGAMGNEQFF | TGTGCCAGCAGCCAAGCAGGGGCGATGGGCAATGAGCAGTTCTTC | NA | NA | TRBJ2-1 | TRBV11-2
CASSFWAGGETQYF | TGTGCCAGCAGCTTTTGGGCAGGGGGAGAGACCCAGTACTTC | NA | TRBD1 | TRBJ2-5 | TRBV5-6
CASSSQGYEQYF | TGTGCCAGCAGTTCCCAGGGGTACGAGCAGTACTTC | NA | NA | TRBJ2-7 | TRBV6-5
CATSREQGNEQYF | TGTGCCACCAGCAGAGAGCAGGGTAACGAGCAGTACTTC | NA | NA | TRBJ2-7 | TRBV15
CASGEQGAYYGYTF | TGTGCCAGCGGGGAACAGGGGGCGTACTATGGCTACACCTTC | NA | TRBD1 | TRBJ1-2 | TRBV9
CASSQDPAGEEQFF | TGTGCCAGCAGCCAAGATCCAGCGGGAGAAGAGCAGTTCTTC | NA | TRBD2 | TRBJ2-1 | TRBV4-2
CAAQGGGLHNEQFF | TGTGCCGCTCAGGGCGGTGGGCTCCACAATGAGCAGTTCTTC | NA | NA | TRBJ2-1 | TRBV7-9
CASSYKTSGQETQYF | TGTGCCAGCAGTTACAAGACTAGCGGGCAAGAGACCCAGTACTTC | NA | TRBD2 | TRBJ2-5 | TRBV6-5
CASSAAGTGLPYSNQPQHF | TGTGCCAGTAGTGCCGCGGGGACAGGACTCCCATATAGCAATCAGCCCCAGCATTTT | NA | TRBD1 | TRBJ1-5 | TRBV19
CASSDRGRAATNEKLFF | TGCGCCAGCAGTGATCGGGGGAGGGCTGCAACTAATGAAAAACTGTTTTTT | NA | NA | TRBJ1-4 | TRBV10-2
CASSQEALGETYEQYF | TGCGCCAGCAGCCAAGAGGCGTTGGGAGAGACCTACGAGCAGTACTTC | NA | NA | TRBJ2-7 | TRBV4-3
CASSQGQGDTGELFF | TGTGCCAGCAGCCAAGGACAGGGGGACACCGGGGAGCTGTTTTTT | NA | TRBD1 | TRBJ2-2 | TRBV4-2
CASSFAGGGYGYTF | TGTGCCAGCAGTTTCGCTGGGGGAGGGTATGGCTACACCTTC | NA | NA | TRBJ1-2 | TRBV27
CASSPGPPDEQFF | TGTGCCAGCAGCCCAGGGCCACCCGATGAGCAGTTCTTC | NA | NA | TRBJ2-1 | TRBV7-9
CASAGQGNQPQHF | TGTGCCTCGGCGGGACAGGGTAATCAGCCCCAGCATTTT | NA | TRBD1 | TRBJ1-5 | TRBV30
CASSPQTPGGYTF | TGTGCCAGCAGTCCGCAGACTCCCGGGGGCTACACCTTC | NA | NA | TRBJ1-2 | TRBV6-5
CASSLEWANEYNEQFF | TGTGCCAGCAGCTTGGAATGGGCAAACGAGTACAATGAGCAGTTCTTC | once | NA | TRBJ2-1 | TRBV5-4
CSAQGAKGTDTQYF | TGCAGCGCACAGGGGGCTAAGGGCACAGATACGCAGTATTTT | NA | TRBD1 | TRBJ2-3 | TRBV29-1
CASSQGYEQFF | TGTGCCAGCAGTCAGGGGTACGAGCAGTTCTTC | NA | NA | TRBJ2-1 | TRBV27
CASSVDSGTPSYTGELFF | TGTGCCAGCAGCGTCGACTCAGGGACTCCCTCTTACACCGGGGAGCTGTTTTTT | once | NA | TRBJ2-2 | TRBV7-3
CASSLAGGSNEQFF | TGTGCCAGCAGTTTAGCGGGAGGGTCTAATGAGCAGTTCTTC | NA | TRBD2 | TRBJ2-1 | TRBV7-3
CSVGREGIANYGYTF | TGCAGCGTTGGAAGGGAGGGGATAGCTAACTATGGCTACACCTTC | NA | NA | TRBJ1-2 | TRBV29-1
CASSDGTGDGYTF | TGTGCCAGCAGCGATGGGACAGGTGATGGCTACACCTTC | NA | TRBD1 | TRBJ1-2 | TRBV5-5
CSVETYNEQFF | TGCAGCGTTGAAACTTACAATGAGCAGTTCTTC | once | NA | TRBJ2-1 | TRBV29-1
CASSGSGNGYTF | TGTGCCAGCAGCGGATCAGGGAATGGCTACACCTTC | NA | NA | TRBJ1-2 | TRBV11-2
CASSFMTGFQETQYF | TGTGCTAGCAGCTTCATGACAGGGTTCCAAGAGACCCAGTACTTC | NA | TRBD1 | TRBJ2-5 | TRBV7-7
CASSFRDRGRGEQYF | TGTGCCAGCAGTTTCCGGGACAGGGGACGCGGCGAGCAGTACTTC | NA | TRBD1 | TRBJ2-7 | TRBV28
CASSYFSGIQETQYF | TGTGCCAGCAGTTACTTTAGCGGGATCCAAGAGACCCAGTACTTC | NA | TRBD2 | TRBJ2-5 | TRBV6-6
CASSRHTGDTEAFF | TGTGCCAGCAGCCGACATACAGGGGATACTGAAGCTTTCTTT | NA | TRBD1 | TRBJ1-1 | TRBV7-2
CASSFLGGADTQYF | TGTGCCAGCAGCTTCCTGGGAGGTGCAGATACGCAGTATTTT | NA | NA | TRBJ2-3 | TRBV5-6
CASSGVGRAPNTEAFF | TGTGCCAGCAGTGGAGTGGGGAGGGCCCCTAACACTGAAGCTTTCTTT | NA | NA | TRBJ1-1 | TRBV7-9
CASSAGTDLYGYTF | TGTGCCAGCAGTGCCGGGACAGACCTCTATGGCTACACCTTC | NA | TRBD1 | TRBJ1-2 | TRBV2
CASSPSGLAGDEQFF | TGTGCCAGCAGTCCTTCAGGACTAGCGGGCGATGAGCAGTTCTTC | NA | TRBD2 | TRBJ2-1 | TRBV7-2
CASSLAGGTTLREQYF | TGTGCCAGCAGCTTAGCGGGTGGGACTACCCTTAGAGAGCAGTACTTC | NA | TRBD2 | TRBJ2-7 | TRBV7-6
CASSLDGSLSAYEQYF | TGTGCCAGCAGCTTAGATGGCAGCCTAAGCGCCTACGAGCAGTACTTC | NA | NA | TRBJ2-7 | TRBV11-2
CASSATGNPYSNQPQHF | TGTGCCAGCAGTGCGACAGGGAACCCTTATAGCAATCAGCCCCAGCATTTT | NA | TRBD1 | TRBJ1-5 | TRBV25-1
CSVVEDRASVGYTF | TGCAGCGTTGTCGAGGACAGGGCTTCTGTTGGCTACACCTTC | NA | TRBD1 | TRBJ1-2 | TRBV29-1
CASSPEGGRGTNYGYTF | TGCGCCAGCAGCCCGGAGGGGGGCAGGGGGACTAACTATGGCTACACCTTC | NA | TRBD1 | TRBJ1-2 | TRBV4-3
CASTPLGGQLDTQYF | TGTGCCAGTACGCCCCTGGGAGGCCAGCTTGATACGCAGTATTTT | NA | NA | TRBJ2-3 | TRBV11-2
CASSFGGIGKETQYF | TGTGCCAGCAGCTTCGGCGGGATAGGTAAAGAGACCCAGTACTTC | NA | NA | TRBJ2-5 | TRBV5-4
CASTEQFF | TGTGCCAGCACGGAGCAGTTCTTC | once | NA | TRBJ2-1 | TRBV27
CASSPFGADSYEQYF | TGTGCCAGCAGCCCTTTTGGGGCAGACTCCTACGAGCAGTACTTC | NA | NA | TRBJ2-7 | TRBV9